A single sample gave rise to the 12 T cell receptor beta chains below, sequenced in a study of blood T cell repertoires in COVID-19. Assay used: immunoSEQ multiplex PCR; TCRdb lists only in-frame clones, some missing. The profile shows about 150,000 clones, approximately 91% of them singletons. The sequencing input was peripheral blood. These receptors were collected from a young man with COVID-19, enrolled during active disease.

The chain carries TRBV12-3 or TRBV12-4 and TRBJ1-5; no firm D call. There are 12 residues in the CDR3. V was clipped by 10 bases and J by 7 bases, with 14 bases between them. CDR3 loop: CATGTGLQPQHF. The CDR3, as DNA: TGTGCCACCGGCACGGGTTTGCAGCCCCAGCATTTT.

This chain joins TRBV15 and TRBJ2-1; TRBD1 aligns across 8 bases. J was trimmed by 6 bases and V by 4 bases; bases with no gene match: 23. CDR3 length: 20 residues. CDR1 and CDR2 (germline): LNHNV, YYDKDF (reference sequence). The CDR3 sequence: CATSNPFHGTGPKTANEQFF. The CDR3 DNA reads TGTGCCACCAGCAACCCCTTCCACGGGACAGGTCCAAAGACGGCCAATGAGCAGTTCTTC.

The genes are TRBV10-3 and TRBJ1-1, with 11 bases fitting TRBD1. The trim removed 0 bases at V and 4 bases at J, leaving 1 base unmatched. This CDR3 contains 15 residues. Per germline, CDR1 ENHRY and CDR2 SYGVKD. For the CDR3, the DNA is TGTGCCATCAGTGAGTCGGGACAGGGGGGCACTGAAGCTTTCTTT. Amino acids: CAISESGQGGTEAFF.

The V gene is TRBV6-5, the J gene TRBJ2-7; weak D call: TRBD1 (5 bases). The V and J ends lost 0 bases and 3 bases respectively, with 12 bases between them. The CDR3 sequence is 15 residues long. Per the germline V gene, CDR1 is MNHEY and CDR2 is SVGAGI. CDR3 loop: CASSYSRTPGYEQYF. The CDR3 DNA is TGTGCCAGCAGTTACTCGAGGACACCTGGCTACGAGCAGTACTTC.

For the CDR3, the DNA is TGTGCCAGCAGTCCCTACAGGGGGACTATCTCTGGAAACACCATATATTTT. This translates into CASSPYRGTISGNTIYF. J is TRBJ1-3 and V is TRBV28; TRBD1 agrees at 8 bases. Unmatched junction bases numbered 9, after V lost 5 bases and J lost 0 bases. Germline loops: CDR1 MDHEN, CDR2 SYDVKM. This CDR3 spans 17 amino acids.

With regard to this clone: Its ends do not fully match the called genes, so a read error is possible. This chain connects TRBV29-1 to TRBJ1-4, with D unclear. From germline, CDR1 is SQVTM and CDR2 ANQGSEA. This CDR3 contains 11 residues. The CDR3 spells CSVEAGEKLLF. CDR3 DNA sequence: TGCAGCGTTGAAGCGGGTGAAAAACTGCTTTTT.

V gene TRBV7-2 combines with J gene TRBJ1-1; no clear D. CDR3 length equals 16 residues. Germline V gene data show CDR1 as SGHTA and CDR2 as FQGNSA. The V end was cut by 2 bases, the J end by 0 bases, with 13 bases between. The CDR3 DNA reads TGTGCCAGCAGCTTAACCCCCACAGCCCTGAACACTGAAGCTTTCTTT. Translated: CASSLTPTALNTEAFF.

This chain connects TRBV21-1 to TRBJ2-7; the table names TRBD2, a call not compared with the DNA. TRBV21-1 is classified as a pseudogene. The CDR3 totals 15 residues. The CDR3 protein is CATGTSGRRSYEQYF. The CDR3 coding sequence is TGTGCCACCGGGACTAGCGGGAGGAGATCCTACGAGCAGTACTTC.

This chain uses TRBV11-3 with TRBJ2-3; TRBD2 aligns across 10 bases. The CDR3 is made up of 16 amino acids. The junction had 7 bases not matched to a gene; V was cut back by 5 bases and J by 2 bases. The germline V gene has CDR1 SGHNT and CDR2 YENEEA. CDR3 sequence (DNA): TGTGCCAGCAGCCCGCCAACTAGCGGGGACACAGATACGCAGTATTTT. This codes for CASSPPTSGDTDTQYF. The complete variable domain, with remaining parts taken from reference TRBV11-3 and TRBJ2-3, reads EAGVVQSPRYKIIEKKQPVAFWCNPISGHNTLYWYLQNLGQGPELLIRYENEEAVDDSQLPKDRFSAERLKGVDSTLKIQPAELGDSAVYLCASSPPTSGDTDTQYFGPGTRLTVL.

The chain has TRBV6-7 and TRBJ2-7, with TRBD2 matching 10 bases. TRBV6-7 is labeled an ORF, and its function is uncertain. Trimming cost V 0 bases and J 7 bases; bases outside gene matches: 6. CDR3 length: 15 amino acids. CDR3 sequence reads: CASSYSGTSEQEQYF. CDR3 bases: TGTGCCAGCAGTTACTCGGGGACTAGCGAGCAGGAGCAGTACTTC.

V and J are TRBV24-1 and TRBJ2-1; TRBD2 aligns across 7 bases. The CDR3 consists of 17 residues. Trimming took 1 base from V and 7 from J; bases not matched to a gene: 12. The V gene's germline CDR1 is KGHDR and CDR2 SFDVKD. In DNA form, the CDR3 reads TGTGCCACCAGTGATTTTCGGCGGGAGAGGTCCAGAAATGAGCAGTTCTTC. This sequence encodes CATSDFRRERSRNEQFF.

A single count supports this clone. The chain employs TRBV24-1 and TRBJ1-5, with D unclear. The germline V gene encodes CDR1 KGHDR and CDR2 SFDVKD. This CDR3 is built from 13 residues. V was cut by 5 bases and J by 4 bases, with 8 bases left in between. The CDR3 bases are TGTGCCACCAGTGGGCCCCTGAATCAGCCCCAGCATTTT. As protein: CATSGPLNQPQHF.